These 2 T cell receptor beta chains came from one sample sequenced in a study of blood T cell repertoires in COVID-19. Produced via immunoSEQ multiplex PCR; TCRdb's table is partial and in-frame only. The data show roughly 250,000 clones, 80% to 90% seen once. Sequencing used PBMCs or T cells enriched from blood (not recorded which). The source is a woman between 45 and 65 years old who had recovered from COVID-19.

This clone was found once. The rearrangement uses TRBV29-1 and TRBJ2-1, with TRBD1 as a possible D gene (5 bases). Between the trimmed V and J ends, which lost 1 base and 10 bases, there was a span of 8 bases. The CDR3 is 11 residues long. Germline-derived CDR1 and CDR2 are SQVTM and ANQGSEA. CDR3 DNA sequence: TGCAGCGTTGAAGGCACAGGCGAGCAGTTCTTC. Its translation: CSVEGTGEQFF.

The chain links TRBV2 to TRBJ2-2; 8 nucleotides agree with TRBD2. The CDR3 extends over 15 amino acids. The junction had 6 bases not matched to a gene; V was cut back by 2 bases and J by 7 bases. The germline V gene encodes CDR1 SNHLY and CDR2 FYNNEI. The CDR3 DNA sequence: TGTGCCAGCAGTGAAACGAGACTAGCGCTCGGGGAGCTGTTTTTT. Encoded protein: CASSETRLALGELFF.